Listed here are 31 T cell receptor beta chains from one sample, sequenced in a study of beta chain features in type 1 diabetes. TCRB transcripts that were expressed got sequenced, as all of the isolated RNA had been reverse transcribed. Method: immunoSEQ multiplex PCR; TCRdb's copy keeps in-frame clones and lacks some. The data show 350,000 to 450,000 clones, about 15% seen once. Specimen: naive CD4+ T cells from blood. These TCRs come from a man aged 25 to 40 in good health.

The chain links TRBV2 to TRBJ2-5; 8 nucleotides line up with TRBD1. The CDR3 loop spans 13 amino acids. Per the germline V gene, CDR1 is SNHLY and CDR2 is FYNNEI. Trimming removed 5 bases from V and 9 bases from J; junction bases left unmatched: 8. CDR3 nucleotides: TGTGCCAGCAGTTCCCGGACAGGGCAGTCCCAGTACTTC. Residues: CASSSRTGQSQYF.

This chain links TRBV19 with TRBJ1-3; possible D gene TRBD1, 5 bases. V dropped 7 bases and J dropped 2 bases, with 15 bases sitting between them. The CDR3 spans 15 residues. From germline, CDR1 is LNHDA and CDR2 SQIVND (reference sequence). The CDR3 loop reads CASTHDGRAGNTIYF. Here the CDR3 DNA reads TGTGCCAGTACCCATGACGGCAGGGCTGGAAACACCATATATTTT.

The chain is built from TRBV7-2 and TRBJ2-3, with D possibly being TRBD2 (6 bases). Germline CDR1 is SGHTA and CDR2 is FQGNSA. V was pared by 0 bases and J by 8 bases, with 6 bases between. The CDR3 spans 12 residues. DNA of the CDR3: TGTGCCAGCAGCTTAGCGACTAGTACGCAGTATTTT. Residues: CASSLATSTQYF.

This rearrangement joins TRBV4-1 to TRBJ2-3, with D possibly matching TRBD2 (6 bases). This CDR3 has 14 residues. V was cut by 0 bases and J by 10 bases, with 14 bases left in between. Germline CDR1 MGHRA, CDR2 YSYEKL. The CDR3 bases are TGCGCCAGCAGCCAAGACCGGACGGGGGTGGCGCAGTATTTT. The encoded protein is CASSQDRTGVAQYF.

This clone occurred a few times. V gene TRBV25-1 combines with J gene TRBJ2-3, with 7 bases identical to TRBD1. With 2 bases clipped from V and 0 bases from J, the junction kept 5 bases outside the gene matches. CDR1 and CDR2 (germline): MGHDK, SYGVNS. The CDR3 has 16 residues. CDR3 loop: CASSEARGLSTDTQYF. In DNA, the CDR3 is TGTGCCAGCAGTGAAGCGAGGGGGCTCAGCACAGATACGCAGTATTTT.

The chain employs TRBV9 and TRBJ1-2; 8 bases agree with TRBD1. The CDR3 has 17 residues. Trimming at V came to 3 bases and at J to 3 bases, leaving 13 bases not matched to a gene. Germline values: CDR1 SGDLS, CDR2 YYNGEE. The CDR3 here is CASSGGVWDRQHYGYTF. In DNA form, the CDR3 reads TGTGCCAGCAGCGGAGGAGTGTGGGACAGGCAACACTATGGCTACACCTTC.

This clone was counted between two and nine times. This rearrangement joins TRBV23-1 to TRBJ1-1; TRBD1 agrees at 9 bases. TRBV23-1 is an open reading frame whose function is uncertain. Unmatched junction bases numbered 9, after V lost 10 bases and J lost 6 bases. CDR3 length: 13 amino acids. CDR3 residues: CAKPRQGGSEAFF. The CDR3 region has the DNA TGCGCCAAGCCCAGACAGGGGGGCTCTGAAGCTTTCTTT.

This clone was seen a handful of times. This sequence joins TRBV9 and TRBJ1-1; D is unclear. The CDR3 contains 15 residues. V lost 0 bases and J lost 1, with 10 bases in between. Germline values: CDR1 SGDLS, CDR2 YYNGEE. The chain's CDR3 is CASSVDSTQNTEAFF. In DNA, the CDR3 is TGTGCCAGCAGCGTAGATAGCACCCAGAACACTGAAGCTTTCTTT.

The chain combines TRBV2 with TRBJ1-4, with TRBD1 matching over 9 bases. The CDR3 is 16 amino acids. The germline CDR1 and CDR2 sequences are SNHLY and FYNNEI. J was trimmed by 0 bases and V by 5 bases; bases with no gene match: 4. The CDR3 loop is CASSRDRVATNEKLFF. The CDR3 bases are TGTGCCAGCAGTAGGGACAGGGTGGCAACTAATGAAAAACTGTTTTTT.

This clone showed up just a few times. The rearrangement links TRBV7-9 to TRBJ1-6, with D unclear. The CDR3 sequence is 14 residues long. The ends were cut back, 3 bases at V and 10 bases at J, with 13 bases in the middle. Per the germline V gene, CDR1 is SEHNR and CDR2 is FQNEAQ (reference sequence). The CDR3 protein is CASSFGRWESPLHF. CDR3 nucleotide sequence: TGTGCCAGCAGCTTTGGAAGGTGGGAGTCACCCCTCCACTTT.

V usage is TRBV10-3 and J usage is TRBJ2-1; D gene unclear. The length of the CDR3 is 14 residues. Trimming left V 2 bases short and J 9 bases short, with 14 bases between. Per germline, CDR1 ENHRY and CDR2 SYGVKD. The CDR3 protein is CAISEPLRFSEQFF. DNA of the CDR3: TGTGCCATCAGTGAGCCTCTCCGGTTTAGTGAGCAGTTCTTC.

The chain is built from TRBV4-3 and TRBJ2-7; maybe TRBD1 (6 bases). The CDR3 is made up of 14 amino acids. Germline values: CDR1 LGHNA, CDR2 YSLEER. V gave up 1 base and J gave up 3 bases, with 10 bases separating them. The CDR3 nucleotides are TGCGCCAGCAGCCAAGGGACAGCTTACTACGAGCAGTACTTC. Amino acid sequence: CASSQGTAYYEQYF.

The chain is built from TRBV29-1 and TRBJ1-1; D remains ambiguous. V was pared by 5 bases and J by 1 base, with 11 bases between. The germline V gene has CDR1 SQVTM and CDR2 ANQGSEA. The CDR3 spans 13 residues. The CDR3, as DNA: TGCAGCGTTTACAGACTTACGAACACTGAAGCTTTCTTT. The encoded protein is CSVYRLTNTEAFF.

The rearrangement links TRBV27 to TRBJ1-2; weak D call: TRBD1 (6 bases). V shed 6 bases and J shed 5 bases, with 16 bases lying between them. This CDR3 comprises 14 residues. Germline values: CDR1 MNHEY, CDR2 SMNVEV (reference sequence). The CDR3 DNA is TGTGCCAGCAGCCAGGACAGAAGAGTATATGGCTACACCTTC. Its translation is CASSQDRRVYGYTF.

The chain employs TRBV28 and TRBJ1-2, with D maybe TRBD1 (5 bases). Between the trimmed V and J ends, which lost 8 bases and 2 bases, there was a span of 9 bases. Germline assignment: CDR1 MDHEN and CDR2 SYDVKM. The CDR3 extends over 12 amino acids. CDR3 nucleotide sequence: TGTGCCAGCTCCCCAGGGAACTATGGCTACACCTTC. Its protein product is CASSPGNYGYTF.

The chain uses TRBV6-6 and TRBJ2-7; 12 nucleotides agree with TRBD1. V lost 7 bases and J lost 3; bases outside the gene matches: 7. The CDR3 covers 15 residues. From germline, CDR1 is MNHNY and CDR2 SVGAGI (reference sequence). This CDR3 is CASTSGTGGYYEQYV. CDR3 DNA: TGTGCCAGCACATCCGGGACAGGGGGCTACTACGAGCAGTACGTC.

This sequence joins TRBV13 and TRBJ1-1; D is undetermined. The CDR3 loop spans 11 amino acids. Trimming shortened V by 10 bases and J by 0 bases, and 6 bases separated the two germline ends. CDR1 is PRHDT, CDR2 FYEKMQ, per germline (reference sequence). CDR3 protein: CATSLNTEAFF. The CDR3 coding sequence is TGTGCCACCTCTTTGAACACTGAAGCTTTCTTT.

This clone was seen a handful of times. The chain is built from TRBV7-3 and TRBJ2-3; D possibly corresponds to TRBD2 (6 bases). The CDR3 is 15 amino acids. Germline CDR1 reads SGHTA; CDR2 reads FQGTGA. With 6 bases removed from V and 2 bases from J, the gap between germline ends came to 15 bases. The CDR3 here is CASSPGRHHTDTQYF. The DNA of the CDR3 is TGTGCCAGCAGTCCAGGGAGGCATCACACAGATACGCAGTATTTT.

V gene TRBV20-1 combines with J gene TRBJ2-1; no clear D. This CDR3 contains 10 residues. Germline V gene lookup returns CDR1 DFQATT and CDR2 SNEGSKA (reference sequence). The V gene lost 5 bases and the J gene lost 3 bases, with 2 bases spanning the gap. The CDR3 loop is CSAHYNEQFF. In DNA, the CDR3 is TGCAGTGCTCACTACAATGAGCAGTTCTTC.

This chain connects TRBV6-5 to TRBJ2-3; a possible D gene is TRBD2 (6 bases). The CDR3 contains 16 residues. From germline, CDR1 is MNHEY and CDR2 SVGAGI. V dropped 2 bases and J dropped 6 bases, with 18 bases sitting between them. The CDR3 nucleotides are TGTGCCAGCAGTTACAGTTTGTGGAGGGCGGGCGATACGCAGTATTTT. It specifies CASSYSLWRAGDTQYF.

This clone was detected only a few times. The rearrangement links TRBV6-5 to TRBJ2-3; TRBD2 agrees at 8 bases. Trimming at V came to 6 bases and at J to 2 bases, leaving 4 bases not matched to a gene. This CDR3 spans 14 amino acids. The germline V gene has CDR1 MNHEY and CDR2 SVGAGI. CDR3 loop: CASRKAGVTDTQYF. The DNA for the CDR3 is TGTGCCAGCAGAAAAGCGGGGGTCACAGATACGCAGTATTTT.

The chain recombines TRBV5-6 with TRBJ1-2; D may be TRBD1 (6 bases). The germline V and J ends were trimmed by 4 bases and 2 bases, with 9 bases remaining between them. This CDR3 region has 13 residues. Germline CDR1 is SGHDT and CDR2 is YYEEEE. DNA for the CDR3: TGTGCCAGCAGCGTGGACAGCAACTATGGCTACACCTTC. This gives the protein CASSVDSNYGYTF.

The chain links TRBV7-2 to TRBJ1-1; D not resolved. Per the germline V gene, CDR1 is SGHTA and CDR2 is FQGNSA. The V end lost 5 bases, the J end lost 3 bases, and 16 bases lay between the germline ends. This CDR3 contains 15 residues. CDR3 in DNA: TGTGCCAGCAGCCGGTACGGCGCTCCTTACACTGAAGCTTTCTTT. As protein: CASSRYGAPYTEAFF.

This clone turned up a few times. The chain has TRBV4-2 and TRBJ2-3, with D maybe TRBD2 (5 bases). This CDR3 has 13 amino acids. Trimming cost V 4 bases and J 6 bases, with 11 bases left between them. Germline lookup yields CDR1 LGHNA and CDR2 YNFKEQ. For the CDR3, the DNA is TGTGCCAGCAGCCGCGCGGGCTCTGATACGCAGTATTTT. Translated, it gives CASSRAGSDTQYF.

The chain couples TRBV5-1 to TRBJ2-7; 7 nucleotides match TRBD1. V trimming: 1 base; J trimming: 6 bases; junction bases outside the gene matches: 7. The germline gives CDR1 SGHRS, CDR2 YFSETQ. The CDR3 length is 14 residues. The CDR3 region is CASSLTTGHLEQYF. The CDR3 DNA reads TGCGCCAGCAGCTTGACGACAGGGCATCTCGAGCAGTACTTC.

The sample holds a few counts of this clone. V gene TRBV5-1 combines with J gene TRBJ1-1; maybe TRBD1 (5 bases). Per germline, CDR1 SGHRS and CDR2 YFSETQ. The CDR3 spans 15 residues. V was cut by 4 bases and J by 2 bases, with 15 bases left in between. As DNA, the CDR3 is TGCGCCAGCAGCACGAACGGGGGAAGTAACACTGAAGCTTTCTTT. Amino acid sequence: CASSTNGGSNTEAFF.

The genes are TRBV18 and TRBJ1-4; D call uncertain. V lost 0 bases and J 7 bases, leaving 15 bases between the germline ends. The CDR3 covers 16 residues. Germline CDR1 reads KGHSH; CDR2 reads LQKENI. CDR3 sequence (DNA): TGTGCCAGCTCACCACCAACAGCCGAGAGGCGTGAAAAACTGTTTTTT. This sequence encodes CASSPPTAERREKLFF.

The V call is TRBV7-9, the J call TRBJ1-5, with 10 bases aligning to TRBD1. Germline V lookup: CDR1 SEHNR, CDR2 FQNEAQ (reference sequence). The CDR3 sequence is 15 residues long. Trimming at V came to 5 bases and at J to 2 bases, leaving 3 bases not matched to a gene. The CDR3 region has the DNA TGTGCCAGCAGCAGGGACAGGGGCGGCAATCAGCCCCAGCATTTT. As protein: CASSRDRGGNQPQHF. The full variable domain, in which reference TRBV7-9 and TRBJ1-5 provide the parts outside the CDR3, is DTGVSQNPRHKITKRGQNVTFRCDPISEHNRLYWYRQTLGQGPEFLTYFQNEAQLEKSRLLSDRFSAERPKGSFSTLEIQRTEQGDSAMYLCASSRDRGGNQPQHFGDGTRLSIL.

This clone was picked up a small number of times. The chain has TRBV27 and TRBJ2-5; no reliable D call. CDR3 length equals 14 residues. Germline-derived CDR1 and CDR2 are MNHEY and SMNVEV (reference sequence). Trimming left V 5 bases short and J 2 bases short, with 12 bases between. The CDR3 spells CASSPHSLQETQYF. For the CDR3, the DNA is TGTGCCAGCAGTCCCCACTCGCTACAAGAGACCCAGTACTTC.

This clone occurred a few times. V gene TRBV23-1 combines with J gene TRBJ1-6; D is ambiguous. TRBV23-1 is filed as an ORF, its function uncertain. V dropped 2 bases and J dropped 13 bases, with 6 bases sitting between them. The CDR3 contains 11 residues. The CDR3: CASSQEDPLHF. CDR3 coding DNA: TGCGCCAGCAGTCAAGAAGACCCCCTCCACTTT.

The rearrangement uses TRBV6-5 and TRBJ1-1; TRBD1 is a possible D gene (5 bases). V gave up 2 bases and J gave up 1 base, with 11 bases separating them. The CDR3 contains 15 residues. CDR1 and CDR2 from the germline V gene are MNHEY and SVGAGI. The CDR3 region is CASSYRGSRNTEAFF. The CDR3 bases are TGTGCCAGCAGTTACCGGGGCAGCCGGAACACTGAAGCTTTCTTT.